Included here is one T cell receptor beta chain sequence, with context. The sample originates from a study of blood T cell repertoires in COVID-19. Background on the study: T cells, B-cell-depleted T cells, or PBMCs supplied cDNA or gDNA.

The CDR3 length is 15 residues. V lost 0 bases to trimming and J lost 2 bases; unmatched junction nucleotides: 3. The germline V gene encodes CDR1 SGHDT and CDR2 YYEEEE. Per the original methods: The assay estimated nucleated cells by amplifying reference gene primers. The assay was immunoSEQ multiplex PCR, and TCRdb's table has in-frame clones only and misses some. Clone size and V and J calls were adopted from that table, with D and trimming inferred from the DNA. The table lists approximately 290,000 clones, over 75% of them singletons, with 0.87% in the top ten. The chain carries TRBV5-6 and TRBJ2-7; 9 nucleotides line up with TRBD2. Sequenced material: peripheral blood. This TCR was sampled from a human donor with COVID-19, enrolled during active disease. The donor label of this sample is uncertain. The CDR3, as DNA: TGTGCCAGCAGCTTGGGCGGGAGGGCCCCCTACGAGCAGTACTTC. This encodes CASSLGGRAPYEQYF.